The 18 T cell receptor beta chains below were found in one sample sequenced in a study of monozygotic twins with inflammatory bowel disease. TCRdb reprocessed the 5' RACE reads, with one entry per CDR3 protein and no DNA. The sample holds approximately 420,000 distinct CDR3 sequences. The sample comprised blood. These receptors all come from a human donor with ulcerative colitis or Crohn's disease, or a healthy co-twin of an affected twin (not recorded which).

This chain's CDR3 is CASSPRTAHGYTF. The chain recombines TRBV18 with TRBJ1-2; without DNA, the TCRdb call of TRBD1 cannot be checked. CDR1 KGHSH and CDR2 LQKENI come from the germline V gene. This CDR3 spans 13 amino acids. Based on the CDR3 plus reference TRBV18 and TRBJ1-2, the full variable domain is NAGVMQNPRHLVRRRGQEARLRCSPMKGHSHVYWYRQLPEEGLKFMVYLQKENIIDESGMPKERFSAEFPKEGPSILRIQQVVRGDSAAYFCASSPRTAHGYTFGSGTRLTVV.

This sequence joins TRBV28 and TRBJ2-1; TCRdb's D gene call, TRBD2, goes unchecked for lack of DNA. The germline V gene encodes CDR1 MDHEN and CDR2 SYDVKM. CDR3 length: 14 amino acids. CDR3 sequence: CASSSGGSMDEQFF.

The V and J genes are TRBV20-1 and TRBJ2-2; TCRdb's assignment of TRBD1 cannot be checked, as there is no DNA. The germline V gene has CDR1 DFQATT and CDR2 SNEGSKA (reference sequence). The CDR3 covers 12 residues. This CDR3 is CSGRGGPGELFF.

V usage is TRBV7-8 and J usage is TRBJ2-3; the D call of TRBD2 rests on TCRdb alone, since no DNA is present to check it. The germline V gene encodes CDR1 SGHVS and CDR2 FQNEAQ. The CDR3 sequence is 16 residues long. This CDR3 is CASSLLSGLGADTQYF. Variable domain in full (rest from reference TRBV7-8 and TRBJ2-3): GAGVSQSPRYKVAKRGQDVALRCDPISGHVSLFWYQQALGQGPEFLTYFQNEAQLDKSGLPSDRFFAERPEGSVSTLKIQRTQQEDSAVYLCASSLLSGLGADTQYFGPGTRLTVL.

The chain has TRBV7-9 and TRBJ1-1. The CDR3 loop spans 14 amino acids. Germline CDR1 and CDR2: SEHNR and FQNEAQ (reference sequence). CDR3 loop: CASSFGVLNTEAFF.

CDR3 sequence reads: CASSPGQAYGYTF. The V and J genes are TRBV3-1 and TRBJ1-2; TCRdb calls TRBD1, which cannot be checked without DNA. Germline assignment: CDR1 LGHDT and CDR2 YNNKEL (reference sequence). This CDR3 comprises 13 residues.

CDR3 sequence: CASSLETGGTGELFF. This chain joins TRBV12-3 or TRBV12-4 and TRBJ2-2; the TRBD1 assignment by TCRdb is unverifiable without DNA. The CDR3 covers 15 residues.

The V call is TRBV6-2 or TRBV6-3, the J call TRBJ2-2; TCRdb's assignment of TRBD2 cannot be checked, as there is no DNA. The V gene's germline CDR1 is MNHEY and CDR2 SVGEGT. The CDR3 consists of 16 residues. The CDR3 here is CASRPWTSGNTGELFF.

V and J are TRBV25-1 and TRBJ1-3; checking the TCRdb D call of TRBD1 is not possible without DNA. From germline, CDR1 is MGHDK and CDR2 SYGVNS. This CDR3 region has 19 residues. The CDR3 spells CASSESQGWSTNWGNTIYF.

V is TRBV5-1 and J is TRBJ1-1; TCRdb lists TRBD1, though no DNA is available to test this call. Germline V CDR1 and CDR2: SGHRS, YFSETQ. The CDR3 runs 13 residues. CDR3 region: CASSYAGSRETFF.

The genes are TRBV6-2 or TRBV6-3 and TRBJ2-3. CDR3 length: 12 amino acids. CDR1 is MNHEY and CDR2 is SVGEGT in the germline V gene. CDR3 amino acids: CASRMNPDTQYF.

CDR3: CASSGTGGQPQHF. The V gene is TRBV6-6, the J gene TRBJ1-5; the D call from TCRdb, TRBD1, cannot be confirmed without DNA. Germline values: CDR1 MNHNY, CDR2 SVGAGI (reference sequence). The CDR3 has 13 amino acids.

The CDR3 loop is CASSQAGTQYF. V usage is TRBV6-5 and J usage is TRBJ2-5. There are 11 residues in the CDR3. The germline gives CDR1 MNHEY, CDR2 SVGAGI.

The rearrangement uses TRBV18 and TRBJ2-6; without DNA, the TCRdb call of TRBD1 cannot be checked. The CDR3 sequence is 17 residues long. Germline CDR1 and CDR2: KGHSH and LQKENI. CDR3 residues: CASSSVGTSSGANVLTF. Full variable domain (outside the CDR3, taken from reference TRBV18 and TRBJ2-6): NAGVMQNPRHLVRRRGQEARLRCSPMKGHSHVYWYRQLPEEGLKFMVYLQKENIIDESGMPKERFSAEFPKEGPSILRIQQVVRGDSAAYFCASSSVGTSSGANVLTFGAGSRLTVL.

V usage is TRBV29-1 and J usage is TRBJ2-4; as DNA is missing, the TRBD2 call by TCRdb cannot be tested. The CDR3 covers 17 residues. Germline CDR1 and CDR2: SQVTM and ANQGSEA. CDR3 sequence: CSVGGGALDGAKNIQYF.

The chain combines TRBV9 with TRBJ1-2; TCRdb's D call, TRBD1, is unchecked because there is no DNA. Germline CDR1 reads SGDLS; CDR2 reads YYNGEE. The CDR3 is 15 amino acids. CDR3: CASSRESGLNYGYTF.

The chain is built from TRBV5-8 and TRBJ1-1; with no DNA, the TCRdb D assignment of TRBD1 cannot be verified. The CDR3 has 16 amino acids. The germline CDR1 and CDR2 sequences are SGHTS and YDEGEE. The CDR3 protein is CASSLALAGIYAEAFF.

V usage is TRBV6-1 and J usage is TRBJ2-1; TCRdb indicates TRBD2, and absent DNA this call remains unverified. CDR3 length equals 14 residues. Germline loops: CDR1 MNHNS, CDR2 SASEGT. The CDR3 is CASSDGGSLNEQFF.